The present TCR beta chain was sequenced within a study of cytomegalovirus exposure and HLA in healthy donors. Across the whole study: The 120 or so validation repertoires used a platform that matched the one used for the 500 to 700 first-cohort repertoires, as a later analysis reported.

Using immunoSEQ multiplex PCR, the repertoire was profiled, and TCRdb retains in-frame clones only, with some absent. This sample yields about 120,000 clones, of which around 95% are seen a single time; less than 2% belongs to the top ten. This CDR3 spans 15 amino acids. Germline V gene lookup returns CDR1 KGHSH and CDR2 LQKENI. Between the trimmed V and J ends, which lost 3 bases and 7 bases, there was a span of 16 bases. The TCR was taken from a man aged 18 to 29 in good health and CMV-seronegative. The chain has TRBV18 and TRBJ1-3; D is perhaps TRBD1 (6 bases). Sequenced input: PBMCs. The CDR3 loop reads CASSPRTAVGNTIYF. In DNA form, the CDR3 reads TGTGCCAGCTCACCCCGGACAGCGGTAGGGAACACCATATATTTT.